This TCR beta chain was found in a study of T cells in Graves' hyperthyroidism and ophthalmopathy (dated by TCRdb to about 2019). Broadly, across the study: Peripheral blood samples were taken at the time of initial diagnosis, prior to any treatment. To identify TCR V-J signatures that set the groups apart, the researchers used a discovery cohort of 100 patients, made up of around 42 with Graves' ophthalmopathy and about 55 with stable Graves' hyperthyroidism. Whether ophthalmopathy could be predicted prospectively was tested in an independent validation cohort made up of roughly 19 hyperthyroidism patients plus 17 patients who later progressed to ophthalmopathy. The approximately 97 discovery patients were randomly divided into training and test sets at a 7:3 ratio. Thyroid tissue and blood T-cell repertoires from several Graves' hyperthyroidism patients were also compared in the study. Following sampling, methimazole starting at 30 mg daily was given to hyperthyroidism patients, and high-dose intravenous methylprednisolone was given to ophthalmopathy patients. The paper reports TCR Vbeta CDR3 sequencing of over 120 peripheral blood samples: under 45 ophthalmopathy, roughly 80 hyperthyroidism and approximately 17 progressor patients.

What the work shows at the level of the full study, not this receptor alone: In validation, the model predicted progression to ophthalmopathy a median of about 6 months before onset, with over 60% sensitivity and more than 72% specificity. A model built on a 13 V-J signature distinguished ophthalmopathy from stable hyperthyroidism, reaching 85% to 90% sensitivity and around 81% specificity in cross-validation and 80%/75% in testing. Blood samples also contained most of the expanded thyroid clonotypes (frequency above 0.001), which suggests that blood repertoires may reflect thyroid immune responses. No statistical method was used to fix the sample size in advance, and group allocation was not hidden from the investigators.

At least ten counts were recorded for this clonotype. It has no known antigen specificity. Base qualities are missing; no much larger clone stands one base away. The TCR beta CDR3 regions were amplified from RNA transcripts. The TCR CDR3 was subjected to a first round of RT-PCR using the HTBI primer set and the Qiagen OneStep RT-PCR kit. The libraries were constructed in a second round of multiplex PCR and then size-selected and purified. Libraries were sequenced paired-end with 100 bp reads on an Illumina HiSeq2000. In the authors' own workflow: SOAPnuke was used to process the raw data, throwing out any read that contained adapters or uncalled bases, had a mean Phred below 15, or lacked an exact constant-primer or identifier match. High-quality paired reads were merged using COPE v1.2.5, and each unique nucleotide sequence was defined as a clonotype. MiTCR v1.1 was used to align clonotypes to the IMGT TRBV, TRBD and TRBJ reference segments. The analysis included only V-J combinations with a frequency above 0.0001, which together covered around 99% of the repertoires. The TCS score was defined as the ratio of F50 (clonal expansion) to E x V (chaos), calculated using BLOSUM62-based TCRdist between CDR3 peptides within each V-J. Welch's t-statistics and random forest reduced 514 V-J features to under 15, which were used in a naive Bayes classifier (R e1071). TCRdb handled the public reads itself, with Q25 trimming in fastp and clone calling in MiXCR, and kept productive beta chains. Rows with one shared CDR3 protein collapse into an entry with the most common genes and DNA. These V and J calls originate from TCRdb's pipeline instead of the authors' own analysis. This sample gives fewer than 550,000 distinct CDR3 sequences in total; approximately 15% of them show up just once. 7.7% of the sample goes to the ten largest clones.

From its cysteine to its phenylalanine, the CDR3 spans 16 amino acids. Only the CDR3 part of the read is kept: 48 bases, read in frame from the first base. Unmatched junction bases come to 18, with V trimmed by 8 bases and J by 6 bases. Per the germline V gene, ENHRY is the CDR1 and SYGVKD is the CDR2. Stable Graves' hyperthyroidism was defined as no progression to ophthalmopathy during 18 months of follow-up. Hyperthyroidism patients were newly diagnosed, had a disease duration of under 2 months, and were aged 18 to 65 years. Exclusion was applied to patients with uncontrolled infections, other autoimmune diseases, pregnancy or lactation. Diagnoses were established on the basis of clinical symptoms, serum thyroxine and TRAb, thyroid ultrasound, and orbital computed tomography. PBMCs were isolated from about 10 ml of fresh peripheral blood by Ficoll-Paque density gradient centrifugation. Total RNA was extracted with Trizol reagent, and quality was checked on an Agilent 2100 Bioanalyzer.

Sequencing was done on a sample of blood. This receptor was identified in a young woman with Graves' hyperthyroidism. The chain was built from TRBV10-3 and TRBJ2-7; 8 central bases correspond to TRBD2. The DNA sequence is given as TGTGCCATCCTCAGCGCACCCTCGGGAGGGACCAGCGAGCAGTACTTC. Translated, it gives CAILSAPSGGTSEQYF.